The 29 T cell receptor beta chains below were found in one sample sequenced in a study of T cells in Graves' hyperthyroidism and ophthalmopathy. The TCR beta CDR3 regions underwent amplification using RNA transcripts as the source. Carried out on the TCR CDR3, a first-round RT-PCR used the HTBI primer set. TCRdb analysed the multiplex PCR reads with MiXCR anew, one entry per CDR3 protein. Of a few hundred thousand distinct CDR3 sequences in the sample, approximately 15% are singletons; the top ten hold about 31%. The sequencing sample was made of blood. The receptors stem from a woman between 25 and 40 years old with Graves' hyperthyroidism.

As regards this clonotype: Given a much more abundant clone one base away, this may be a read error. The chain couples TRBV28 to TRBJ2-7; D possibly matches TRBD1 or TRBD2 (5 bases each). The CDR3 is 16 amino acids. Germline loops: CDR1 MDHEN, CDR2 SYDVKM. CDR3 sequence (DNA): TGTGCCGGCAGTTTACTGGGACGGAGGAGTTCCTACGAGCAGTACTTC. It specifies CAGSLLGRRSSYEQYF.

Ten or more counts support this clonotype. V is TRBV12-3 or TRBV12-4 and J is TRBJ2-7, with D maybe TRBD2 (5 bases). V was clipped by 3 bases and J by 4 bases, with 28 bases between them. The CDR3 extends over 19 amino acids. CDR3 region: CASSLSEQIARDLDYEQYF. In nucleotides, the CDR3 is TGTGCCAGCAGTTTGAGTGAACAGATAGCACGGGATCTGGATTACGAGCAGTACTTC.

In its sample, this clonotype was seen many times. The chain carries TRBV3-1 and TRBJ1-1; 7 positions match TRBD1. The germline V gene has CDR1 LGHDT and CDR2 YNNKEL (reference sequence). The V segment lost 3 bases and the J segment 4 bases; nucleotides outside the gene matches: 2. The CDR3 loop spans 13 amino acids. The CDR3 loop is CASSHTGATEAFF. In DNA, the CDR3 is TGTGCCAGCAGCCACACAGGGGCCACTGAAGCTTTCTTT.

Only a few counts were recorded for this clonotype. The rearrangement links TRBV30 to TRBJ2-5, with a tentative D call TRBD1 (6 bases). From germline, CDR1 is GTSNPN and CDR2 SVGIG (reference sequence). V was trimmed by 2 bases and J by 5 bases, leaving 12 bases between them. This CDR3 has 13 residues. The CDR3: CAWSFTGSETQYF. In DNA, the CDR3 is TGTGCCTGGAGTTTTACAGGGTCGGAGACCCAGTACTTC.

V is TRBV13 and J is TRBJ2-7, with TRBD2 identical over 12 bases. Trimming took 2 bases from V and 3 from J; bases not matched to a gene: 11. Germline V gives CDR1 PRHDT, CDR2 FYEKMQ (reference sequence). This CDR3 has 18 residues. DNA of the CDR3: TGTGCCAGCAGCTTACCTGGGCCGACTAGCGGGAGTAACTACGAGCAGTACTTC. Its translation: CASSLPGPTSGSNYEQYF. Full variable domain (outside the CDR3, taken from reference TRBV13 and TRBJ2-7): AAGVIQSPRHLIKEKRETATLKCYPIPRHDTVYWYQQGPGQDPQFLISFYEKMQSDKGSIPDRFSAQQFSDYHSELNMSSLELGDSALYFCASSLPGPTSGSNYEQYFGPGTRLTVT.

Only a few counts were recorded for this clonotype. The chain uses TRBV20-1 and TRBJ2-1; 13 bases align to TRBD2. CDR3 size: 17 residues. In germline, CDR1 is DFQATT, CDR2 SNEGSKA (reference sequence). With 6 bases clipped from V and 7 bases from J, the junction kept 15 bases outside the gene matches. The DNA for the CDR3 is TGCAGTGCCAACGACAGGACTAGCGGGAGTTTGGAGAATGAGCAGTTCTTC. Protein sequence: CSANDRTSGSLENEQFF.

CDR3 in amino acids: CASSIVGRQQETQYF. The CDR3 DNA follows: TGTGCCAGCAGTATAGTTGGGCGGCAACAAGAGACCCAGTACTTC. V is TRBV25-1 and J is TRBJ2-5; D is unresolved. The V end lost 5 bases, the J end lost 2 bases, and 15 bases lay between the germline ends. CDR1 and CDR2 (germline): MGHDK, SYGVNS. CDR3 length: 15 residues. Combining the CDR3 with reference TRBV25-1 and TRBJ2-5 gives the whole variable domain EADIYQTPRYLVIGTGKKITLECSQTMGHDKMYWYQQDPGMELHLIHYSYGVNSTEKGDLSSESTVSRIRTEHFPLTLESARPSHTSQYLCASSIVGRQQETQYFGPGTRLLVL.

This clonotype showed up many times. The gene calls are TRBV30 and TRBJ1-1; D is ambiguous. V shed 1 base and J shed 6 bases, with 12 bases lying between them. Germline CDR1 and CDR2: GTSNPN and SVGIG (reference sequence). CDR3 length: 13 residues. CDR3 nucleotide sequence: TGTGCCTGGAGTGGAATGGGAGGCGCTGAAGCTTTCTTT. This codes for CAWSGMGGAEAFF.

This clonotype was seen a few times. The J gene is TRBJ2-2, the V gene TRBV27; the match to TRBD1 covers 9 bases. With 6 bases clipped from V and 4 bases from J, the junction kept 9 bases outside the gene matches. This CDR3 comprises 16 residues. Germline V CDR1 and CDR2: MNHEY, SMNVEV (reference sequence). The CDR3 DNA sequence: TGTGCCAGCAGACACATACCGACAGGGGGCACCGGGGAGCTGTTTTTT. This gives the protein CASRHIPTGGTGELFF.

This clonotype was observed many times. J is TRBJ1-1 and V is TRBV13; D remains unclear. This CDR3 region has 13 residues. V was shortened by 6 bases and J by 3 bases, with 11 bases between the two germline ends. Germline loops: CDR1 PRHDT, CDR2 FYEKMQ (reference sequence). The CDR3 spells CASSDGLYTEAFF. CDR3 bases: TGTGCCAGCAGTGACGGACTGTACACTGAAGCTTTCTTT. The full variable domain, completed using reference TRBV13 and TRBJ1-1, is AAGVIQSPRHLIKEKRETATLKCYPIPRHDTVYWYQQGPGQDPQFLISFYEKMQSDKGSIPDRFSAQQFSDYHSELNMSSLELGDSALYFCASSDGLYTEAFFGQGTRLTVV.

The rearrangement joins TRBV27 to TRBJ1-2; perhaps TRBD1 as D (6 bases). V gave up 6 bases and J gave up 5 bases, with 16 bases separating them. Germline V CDR1 and CDR2: MNHEY, SMNVEV (reference sequence). The CDR3 runs to 14 residues. Here the CDR3 DNA reads TGTGCCAGCAGCCGTAGGGGGATGGGGTATGGCTACACCTTC. Amino acid sequence: CASSRRGMGYGYTF.

This clonotype was picked up many times. The rearrangement uses TRBV28 and TRBJ2-7; D is uncertain. The CDR3 is 14 residues long. From germline, CDR1 is MDHEN and CDR2 SYDVKM. Trimming left V 6 bases short and J 1 base short, with 13 bases between. CDR3 in amino acids: CASSFSRISYEQYF. CDR3 coding DNA: TGTGCCAGCAGCTTTTCACGGATTTCCTACGAGCAGTACTTC.

The sample holds many counts of this clonotype. V is TRBV28 and J is TRBJ2-7, with TRBD2 as a possible D gene (7 bases). The CDR3 has 13 residues. The germline V gene has CDR1 MDHEN and CDR2 SYDVKM. The V end lost 4 bases, the J end lost 3 bases, and 10 bases lay between the germline ends. The CDR3 nucleotides are TGTGCCAGCAGTTCCGGGGGGCGCTACGAGCAGTACTTC. Translated, it gives CASSSGGRYEQYF. The full variable domain, completed using reference TRBV28 and TRBJ2-7, is DVKVTQSSRYLVKRTGEKVFLECVQDMDHENMFWYRQDPGLGLRLIYFSYDVKMKEKGDIPEGYSVSREKKERFSLILESASTNQTSMYLCASSSGGRYEQYFGPGTRLTVT.

This clonotype appeared a few times. The chain uses TRBV19 and TRBJ2-2; TRBD1 aligns across 8 bases. V shed 6 bases and J 3 bases; nucleotides not matched to a gene: 3. CDR1 and CDR2 (germline): LNHDA, SQIVND (reference sequence). The CDR3 spans 14 residues. The CDR3 sequence: CASRQGGDTGELFF. DNA for the CDR3: TGTGCCAGTAGACAGGGGGGCGACACCGGGGAGCTGTTTTTT.

This clonotype was recorded many times. CDR3 DNA: TGTGCCAGCAGTGGAGCGGCCAGGGGGCAAGGGGGCTACACCTTC. It is translated as CASSGAARGQGGYTF. The V and J genes are TRBV6-1 and TRBJ1-2, with 8 bases fitting TRBD1. With 4 bases clipped from V and 8 bases from J, the junction kept 12 bases outside the gene matches. The germline V gene has CDR1 MNHNS and CDR2 SASEGT. The CDR3 is 15 residues long.

This clonotype was seen more than once but under ten times. The chain employs TRBV3-1 and TRBJ2-7, with D perhaps matching TRBD1 (5 bases). V lost 4 bases and J lost 0, with 13 bases in between. Per the germline V gene, CDR1 is LGHDT and CDR2 is YNNKEL (reference sequence). There are 15 residues in the CDR3. CDR3 bases: TGTGCCAGCAGCCCCAGGGAAACCATCTCCTACGAGCAGTACTTC. This encodes CASSPRETISYEQYF.

The table lists this clonotype with a few counts. The chain employs TRBV2 and TRBJ2-7; no clear D gene. CDR1 is SNHLY and CDR2 is FYNNEI in the germline V gene. The CDR3 runs 14 residues. V lost 0 bases and J 1 base, leaving 7 bases between the germline ends. CDR3 region: CASSEATHSYEQYF. DNA of the CDR3: TGTGCCAGCAGTGAAGCCACCCATTCCTACGAGCAGTACTTC.

The chain employs TRBV20-1 and TRBJ1-6, with D tentatively TRBD1 (6 bases). The CDR3 contains 15 residues. Trimming took 0 bases from V and 6 from J, leaving 12 bases between them. Germline V gene lookup returns CDR1 DFQATT and CDR2 SNEGSKA (reference sequence). The CDR3 DNA reads as TGCAGTGCTAGAGATAGAGGCAGGGGTAATTCACCCCTCCACTTT. It yields the protein CSARDRGRGNSPLHF.

This clonotype came up many times. The chain uses TRBV20-1 and TRBJ2-7; D is unclear. Germline values: CDR1 DFQATT, CDR2 SNEGSKA (reference sequence). V lost 7 bases and J lost 2, with 18 bases in between. This CDR3 spans 14 amino acids. The CDR3 nucleotides are TGCAGTGGGGCCCTATATCGTGGTACCTACGAGCAGTACTTC. Encoded protein: CSGALYRGTYEQYF.

V gene TRBV5-4 combines with J gene TRBJ2-6; D ambiguous. Deletions cut 0 bases from V and 2 bases from J, with 9 bases between. Germline CDR1 SGHNT, CDR2 YYREEE (reference sequence). The CDR3 is made up of 16 amino acids. The CDR3 coding sequence is TGTGCCAGCAGCTTGGATTGGCTTACTGGGGCCAACGTCCTGACTTTC. Translation gives CASSLDWLTGANVLTF.

A few counts support this clonotype. The chain links TRBV11-2 to TRBJ2-2; 12 bases align to TRBD2. The V gene's germline CDR1 is SGHAT and CDR2 FQNNGV. V trimming: 2 bases; J trimming: 4 bases; junction bases outside the gene matches: 8. CDR3 length: 18 amino acids. The CDR3 sequence: CASSLKLPGLAGTGELFF. The CDR3 coding sequence is TGTGCCAGCAGCTTAAAGTTACCGGGACTAGCGGGCACCGGGGAGCTGTTTTTT. The entire variable domain, with the rest obtained from reference TRBV11-2 and TRBJ2-2, is as follows: EAGVAQSPRYKIIEKRQSVAFWCNPISGHATLYWYQQILGQGPKLLIQFQNNGVVDDSQLPKDRFSAERLKGVDSTLKIQPAKLEDSAVYLCASSLKLPGLAGTGELFFGEGSRLTVL.

The rearrangement joins TRBV15 to TRBJ1-5; possible D gene TRBD1, 5 bases. This CDR3 spans 14 amino acids. V lost 0 bases and J lost 4, with 7 bases in between. Per the germline V gene, CDR1 is LNHNV and CDR2 is YYDKDF (reference sequence). The DNA of the CDR3 is TGTGCCACCAGCAGAGATCAGGGTAATCAGCCCCAGCATTTT. Translation: CATSRDQGNQPQHF.

CDR3 in amino acids: CAISESGDRNMLFF. CDR3 in DNA: TGTGCCATCAGTGAGTCAGGAGACCGAAACATGCTGTTCTTC. The rearrangement uses TRBV10-3 and TRBJ2-1; D remains ambiguous. The V and J ends lost 0 bases and 15 bases respectively, with 18 bases between them. The germline V gene has CDR1 ENHRY and CDR2 SYGVKD. The CDR3 consists of 14 residues.

The rearrangement joins TRBV6-9 to TRBJ2-7, with 7 bases identical to TRBD1. The DNA end favors TRBJ2-1, so the J call may be wrong. The germline CDR1 and CDR2 sequences are MNHGY and SVAAGI. This CDR3 comprises 18 residues. The CDR3 nucleotides are TGTGCCAGCAGTTCCTTACAGGGGTTCTCGGTGTCAGCCTACGAGCAGTTCTTC. Encoded protein: CASSSLQGFSVSAYEQFF.

The CDR3 nucleotides are TGCGCCAGCAGTAAGTTGCCTACTAGCGGGCCGTACGAGCAGTACTTC. Its translation is CASSKLPTSGPYEQYF. The genes are TRBV4-1 and TRBJ2-7; TRBD2 aligns across 9 bases. The length of the CDR3 is 16 residues. V gave up 6 bases and J gave up 4 bases; unmatched junction bases: 13. Germline V lookup: CDR1 MGHRA, CDR2 YSYEKL.

The V call is TRBV12-3 or TRBV12-4, the J call TRBJ2-3, with TRBD2 matching 13 bases. The CDR3 has 17 amino acids. The V gene end was trimmed by 5 bases and the J gene end by 3 bases; junction bases not matched to a gene: 8. The CDR3 sequence is CASSAAGLAGVTDTQYF. The CDR3 nucleotides read TGTGCCAGCAGTGCAGCAGGACTAGCGGGAGTGACAGATACGCAGTATTTT.

This chain uses TRBV27 with TRBJ2-6; 7 bases are a match to TRBD1. Looked up from germline, CDR1 is MNHEY and CDR2 is SMNVEV (reference sequence). The CDR3 spans 17 residues. J was trimmed by 5 bases and V by 6 bases; bases with no gene match: 13. The CDR3 reads CASRRQGPDFWANVLTF. In nucleotides, the CDR3 is TGTGCCAGCAGGCGACAGGGCCCGGATTTTTGGGCCAACGTCCTGACTTTC.

This clonotype was observed a handful of times. The gene calls are TRBV20-1 and TRBJ1-5; 7 nucleotides line up with TRBD1. J lost 6 bases, V lost 0 bases, and 8 bases had no gene match. The CDR3 has 15 residues. The germline CDR1 and CDR2 sequences are DFQATT and SNEGSKA (reference sequence). For the CDR3, the DNA is TGCAGTGCTAGAGATCTTGAAGGGGGCTCTCAGCCCCAGCATTTT. Its translation: CSARDLEGGSQPQHF.

This clonotype was seen many times. The rearrangement uses TRBV29-1 and TRBJ2-1, with D possibly TRBD2 on 6 matching bases. Per the germline V gene, CDR1 is SQVTM and CDR2 is ANQGSEA. This CDR3 spans 15 amino acids. Trimming removed 3 bases from V and 7 bases from J, with 19 bases in between. The CDR3 nucleotides read TGCAGCGTTGAGGTCCTTACCGGGGCGGGAAATGAGCAGTTCTTC. It is translated as CSVEVLTGAGNEQFF.